These T cell receptor beta chains were read from a single sample in a study of cytomegalovirus exposure and HLA in healthy donors. The protocol was immunoSEQ multiplex PCR, while the TCRdb copy is restricted to in-frame clones and leaves out a portion. The data contain more than 110,000 clones, about 80% of them singletons. The material sequenced was PBMCs. These receptors all come from a male donor in good health and CMV-seronegative. The CDR3 runs from the conserved cysteine through the conserved F or W. The order of the fields is clone size, V gene, D gene, J gene, CDR3 protein, CDR3 DNA. The D gene is left open where the match is weak. Clone size is shown for a subset of rows, as once, few, many or a class of expanded clone.

NA	TRBV28	NA	TRBJ1-1	CASLGRAEAFF	TGTGCCAGTCTCGGGCGGGCAGAAGCTTTCTTT
NA	TRBV9	NA	TRBJ1-2	CASSQLESNYGYTF	TGTGCCAGCAGCCAATTAGAGTCGAACTATGGCTACACCTTC
NA	TRBV18	NA	TRBJ2-6	CASSPRRDGDVLTF	TGTGCCAGCTCACCCAGGAGGGATGGCGACGTCCTGACTTTC
few	TRBV18	TRBD1	TRBJ1-1	CASSPAGGFEAFF	TGTGCCAGCTCACCAGCAGGGGGATTTGAAGCTTTCTTT
NA	TRBV6-5	NA	TRBJ1-1	CAAQLSRNTEAFF	TGTGCCGCACAGCTTAGTCGGAACACTGAAGCTTTCTTT
few	TRBV27	NA	TRBJ1-1	CASMTLSMNTEAFF	TGTGCCAGCATGACTCTTTCGATGAACACTGAAGCTTTCTTT
few	TRBV11-2	NA	TRBJ2-1	CASSSLGGLEYNEQFF	TGTGCCAGCAGCTCTCTTGGAGGACTTGAGTACAATGAGCAGTTCTTC
NA	TRBV5-1	NA	TRBJ1-6	CASSLGAPNNSPLHF	TGCGCCAGCAGCTTGGGGGCGCCGAACAATTCACCCCTCCACTTT
NA	TRBV4-1	TRBD2	TRBJ2-3	CASSQEQRGLTDTQYF	TGCGCCAGCAGCCAAGAGCAGCGGGGGCTCACAGATACGCAGTATTTT
NA	TRBV5-4	NA	TRBJ1-2	CASSSPRGPNYGYTF	TGTGCCAGCAGCTCCCCCAGGGGCCCCAACTATGGCTACACCTTC
NA	TRBV27	TRBD1	TRBJ1-2	CASSRDRVLSWYGYTF	TGTGCCAGCAGCCGGGACAGGGTGCTCTCGTGGTATGGCTACACCTTC
NA	TRBV21-1	NA	TRBJ1-5	CASSQRTGEQPQHF	TGTGCCAGCAGCCAAAGGACAGGGGAGCAGCCCCAGCATTTT
NA	TRBV5-6	NA	TRBJ2-5	CASTLHSGQETQYF	TGTGCCAGCACCTTACATTCAGGGCAAGAGACCCAGTACTTC
once	TRBV18	TRBD2	TRBJ2-1	CASSPRLAGLSYNEQFF	TGTGCCAGCTCACCCCGACTAGCGGGGCTCTCCTACAATGAGCAGTTCTTC
once	TRBV5-4	NA	TRBJ2-3	CASSIDSDTQYF	TGTGCCAGCAGCATCGACTCAGATACGCAGTATTTT
NA	TRBV27	NA	TRBJ1-2	CASSSRREGFFNYGYTF	TGTGCCAGCAGTTCGCGACGGGAGGGATTTTTTAACTATGGCTACACCTTC
NA	TRBV7-2	NA	TRBJ2-7	CASSPTRTSYEQYF	TGTGCCAGCAGCCCGACACGAACCTCCTACGAGCAGTACTTC
NA	TRBV6-1	TRBD1	TRBJ1-3	CASSEATGTGNTIYF	TGTGCCAGCAGTGAAGCGACAGGGACTGGAAACACCATATATTTT
NA	TRBV7-8	NA	TRBJ2-6	CASSIGVSGANVLTF	TGTGCCAGCAGCATCGGGGTGTCCGGGGCCAACGTCCTGACTTTC
NA	TRBV5-1	TRBD1	TRBJ1-4	CASSLGQGAVDEKLFF	TGCGCCAGCAGCTTGGGGCAGGGGGCCGTAGATGAAAAACTGTTTTTT
NA	TRBV2	NA	TRBJ1-2	CASSLDRRSYGYTF	TGTGCCAGCTCACTTGACAGGCGTTCGTATGGCTACACCTTC
NA	TRBV7-9	TRBD1	TRBJ1-1	CASSLQGSAEAFF	TGTGCCAGCAGCCTACAGGGGTCGGCTGAAGCTTTCTTT
NA	TRBV7-8	TRBD1	TRBJ1-4	CASSKDRAGEKLFF	TGTGCCAGCAGCAAGGACAGGGCCGGTGAAAAACTGTTTTTT
NA	TRBV29-1	NA	TRBJ1-2	CSVGGWGQGLYGYTF	TGCAGCGTTGGAGGATGGGGCCAGGGACTCTATGGCTACACCTTC
NA	TRBV27	TRBD1	TRBJ2-7	CASRLTGQVEQYF	TGTGCCAGCAGGCTGACAGGGCAGGTCGAGCAGTACTTC
NA	TRBV7-3	TRBD2	TRBJ2-3	CASSLMGGDYSTDTQYF	TGTGCCAGCAGCTTAATGGGAGGGGACTATAGCACAGATACGCAGTATTTT
few	TRBV10-3	NA	TRBJ2-7	CAISVSENYEQYF	TGTGCCATCAGTGTGAGTGAGAACTACGAGCAGTACTTC
NA	TRBV10-3	TRBD1	TRBJ1-2	CAISEGTGSYGYTF	TGTGCCATCAGTGAGGGGACAGGCTCCTATGGCTACACCTTC
NA	TRBV7-2	TRBD2	TRBJ2-7	CASRIASLAGGSYEQYF	TGTGCCAGCAGAATCGCTTCGCTAGCGGGGGGATCCTACGAGCAGTACTTC
NA	TRBV7-9	NA	TRBJ1-5	CASSLGGLAINQPQHF	TGTGCCAGCAGCTTAGGGGGACTCGCTATTAATCAGCCCCAGCATTTT
NA	TRBV7-9	NA	TRBJ1-4	CASSLNEKLFF	TGTGCCAGCAGCCTGAATGAAAAACTGTTTTTT
NA	TRBV29-1	NA	TRBJ2-5	CSIQPVLEETQYF	TGCAGCATCCAACCCGTCCTAGAAGAGACCCAGTACTTC
NA	TRBV4-3	NA	TRBJ1-5	CASSQDTGAGDQPQHF	TGCGCCAGCAGCCAAGATACTGGGGCAGGGGATCAGCCCCAGCATTTT
NA	TRBV7-2	TRBD2	TRBJ2-5	CASSRGGEETQYF	TGTGCCAGCAGCCGGGGGGGGGAAGAGACCCAGTACTTC
NA	TRBV19	NA	TRBJ1-1	CASSTLRGEMNTEAFF	TGTGCCAGTAGTACCCTCCGGGGTGAAATGAACACTGAAGCTTTCTTT
NA	TRBV5-6	NA	TRBJ1-1	CASSPARDTEAFF	TGTGCCAGCAGCCCGGCGCGGGACACTGAAGCTTTCTTT
NA	TRBV6-6	NA	TRBJ1-1	CASSRNGGVLSEAFF	TGTGCCAGCAGCCGGAATGGGGGGGTGCTTTCTGAAGCTTTCTTT
NA	TRBV2	NA	TRBJ2-3	CASRRGTADTQYF	TGTGCCAGCAGACGGGGGACAGCAGATACGCAGTATTTT
few	TRBV4-1	NA	TRBJ1-2	CASSQDPGYGYTF	TGCGCCAGCAGCCAAGATCCGGGGTATGGCTACACCTTC
NA	TRBV7-2	TRBD2	TRBJ2-4	CASSLSASGGPAKNIQYF	TGTGCCAGCAGCTTATCGGCTAGCGGGGGGCCAGCCAAAAACATTCAGTACTTC
few	TRBV28	TRBD2	TRBJ2-5	CASRTTSAETQYF	TGTGCCAGCAGGACCACTAGCGCAGAGACCCAGTACTTC
NA	TRBV4-3	NA	TRBJ2-6	CASSQVALVTAPSGANVLTF	TGCGCCAGCAGCCAAGTTGCCCTCGTGACAGCTCCCTCTGGGGCCAACGTCCTGACTTTC
NA	TRBV6-6	NA	TRBJ1-5	CASSYLSSGLGQPQHF	TGTGCCAGCAGTTACCTCTCGTCAGGGCTGGGTCAGCCCCAGCATTTT
NA	TRBV4-1	NA	TRBJ2-2	CASSQEASEGFGELFF	TGCGCCAGCAGCCAAGAGGCCTCAGAGGGCTTCGGGGAGCTGTTTTTT
NA	TRBV4-1	TRBD1	TRBJ1-3	CASSQGVFEGAKRNTIYF	TGCGCCAGCAGCCAAGGGGTTTTTGAGGGGGCGAAAAGAAACACCATATATTTT
NA	TRBV10-3	TRBD2	TRBJ2-5	CAISATDLGGETQYF	TGTGCCATCAGTGCGACCGATCTGGGGGGGGAGACCCAGTACTTC
few	TRBV7-9	TRBD1	TRBJ1-3	CASSQLPRKRQGPGNTIYF	TGTGCCAGCAGCCAACTACCTAGAAAACGACAGGGGCCTGGAAACACCATATATTTT
NA	TRBV5-1	TRBD2	TRBJ2-3	CASSAGLAPTDTQYF	TGCGCCAGCAGCGCTGGACTAGCCCCCACAGATACGCAGTATTTT
NA	TRBV6-5	NA	TRBJ2-7	CASRQGSAYEQYF	TGTGCCAGCCGGCAGGGGTCAGCCTACGAGCAGTACTTC
NA	TRBV5-4	TRBD2	TRBJ2-5	CASEEGFGGGRETQYF	TGTGCCAGCGAGGAGGGGTTTGGCGGGGGGAGGGAGACCCAGTACTTC
NA	TRBV6-1	TRBD1	TRBJ2-7	CASSEGQGADEQYF	TGTGCCAGCAGCGAAGGACAGGGGGCGGACGAGCAGTACTTC
NA	TRBV30	NA	TRBJ1-5	CAWNSGGRGNQPQHF	TGTGCCTGGAATTCGGGGGGACGTGGCAATCAGCCCCAGCATTTT
NA	TRBV28	NA	TRBJ1-6	CAEAGPPGAPLHF	TGTGCCGAAGCGGGACCGCCCGGCGCACCCCTCCACTTT
NA	TRBV6-6	TRBD1	TRBJ1-1	CASRSTGGYTEAFF	TGTGCCAGCAGGTCAACAGGGGGCTACACTGAAGCTTTCTTT
few	TRBV19	NA	TRBJ1-5	CASAEQGPGQPQHF	TGTGCCAGTGCGGAACAGGGTCCTGGTCAGCCCCAGCATTTT